This TCR beta chain was captured by sequencing in a study of shared clonotypes between healthy human individuals. About the research overall: There were three CD4 naive, three CD4 memory, two CD8 naive and one CD8 memory plates per donor. Study-level results: Memory subsets had estimated richness that was generally smaller than that of naive subsets. Non-shared clonotypes had lower generation probabilities than clonotypes shared by all four sorted-subset donors.

Comments on this clone: Its cognate antigen is unknown.

CDR3 length: 14 residues. Germline V CDR1 and CDR2: MNHNS, SASEGT. Trimming cost V 3 bases and J 5 bases; bases outside gene matches: 5. Sequencing used immunoSEQ multiplex PCR; TCRdb keeps in-frame clones, though not all of them. This table has over 850,000 clones, around 82% appearing once. Division of CD4+ cells produced a CD45RA+ naive subset and a CD45RA-negative memory subset. V and J are TRBV6-1 and TRBJ2-5; 8 nucleotides align to TRBD1. The sequenced material came from memory CD4+ T cells from PBMCs. Regarding subset: CD45RA-negative fraction. This receptor was identified in a man aged 18 to 29 in good health. Some clones in this sample may be carry-over from other donors' samples. DNA of the CDR3: TGTGCCAGCAGTGACAGGGGGCTGAGGGAGACCCAGTACTTC. Its protein is CASSDRGLRETQYF.